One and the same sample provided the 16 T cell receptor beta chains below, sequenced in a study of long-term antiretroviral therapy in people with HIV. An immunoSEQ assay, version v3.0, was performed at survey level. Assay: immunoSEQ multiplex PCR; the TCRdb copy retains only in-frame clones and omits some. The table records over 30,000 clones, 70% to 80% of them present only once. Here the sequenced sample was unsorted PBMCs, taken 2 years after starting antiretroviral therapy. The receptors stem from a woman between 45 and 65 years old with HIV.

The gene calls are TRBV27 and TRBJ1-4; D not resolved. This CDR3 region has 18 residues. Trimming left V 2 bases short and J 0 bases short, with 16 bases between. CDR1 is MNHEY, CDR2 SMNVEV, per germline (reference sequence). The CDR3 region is CASSLNPWAGTTNEKLFF. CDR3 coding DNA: TGTGCCAGCAGTTTAAACCCCTGGGCAGGAACAACTAATGAAAAACTGTTTTTT.

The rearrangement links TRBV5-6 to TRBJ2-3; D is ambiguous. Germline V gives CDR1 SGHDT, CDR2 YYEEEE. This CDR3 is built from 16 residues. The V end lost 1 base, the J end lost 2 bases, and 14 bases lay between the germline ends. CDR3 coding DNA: TGTGCCAGCAGCTTGCGGCTGGCCCTAACCACAGATACGCAGTATTTT. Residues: CASSLRLALTTDTQYF. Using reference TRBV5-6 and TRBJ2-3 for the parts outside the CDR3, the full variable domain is DAGVTQSPTHLIKTRGQQVTLRCSPKSGHDTVSWYQQALGQGPQFIFQYYEEEERQRGNFPDRFSGHQFPNYSSELNVNALLLGDSALYLCASSLRLALTTDTQYFGPGTRLTVL.

The CDR3 DNA sequence: TGCAGCGTTGAAGCGGCTGGGGCCAACGTCCTGACTTTC. As protein: CSVEAAGANVLTF. The chain recombines TRBV29-1 with TRBJ2-6; unclear D gene. Trimming cost V 1 base and J 2 bases, with 3 bases left between them. The CDR3 totals 13 residues. Looked up from germline, CDR1 is SQVTM and CDR2 is ANQGSEA.

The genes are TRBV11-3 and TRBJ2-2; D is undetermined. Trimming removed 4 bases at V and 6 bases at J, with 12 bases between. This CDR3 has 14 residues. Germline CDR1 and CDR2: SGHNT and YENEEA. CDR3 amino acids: CASSSRTGPGELFF. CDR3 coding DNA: TGTGCCAGCAGCTCCCGTACGGGTCCCGGGGAGCTGTTTTTT.

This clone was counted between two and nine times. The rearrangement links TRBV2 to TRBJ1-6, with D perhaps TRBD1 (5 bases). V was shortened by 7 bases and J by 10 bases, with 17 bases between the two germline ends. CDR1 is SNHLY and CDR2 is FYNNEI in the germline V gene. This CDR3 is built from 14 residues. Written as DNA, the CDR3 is TGTGCCAGCATAGGGGACCTTTTGGGATCACCCCTCCACTTT. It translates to CASIGDLLGSPLHF.

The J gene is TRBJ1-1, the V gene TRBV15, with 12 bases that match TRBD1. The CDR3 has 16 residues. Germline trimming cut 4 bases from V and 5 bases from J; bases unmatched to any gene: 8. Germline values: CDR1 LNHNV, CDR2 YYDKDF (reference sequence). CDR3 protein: CATSTTGQGANTEAFF. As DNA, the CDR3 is TGTGCCACCAGCACCACGGGACAGGGGGCAAATACTGAAGCTTTCTTT.

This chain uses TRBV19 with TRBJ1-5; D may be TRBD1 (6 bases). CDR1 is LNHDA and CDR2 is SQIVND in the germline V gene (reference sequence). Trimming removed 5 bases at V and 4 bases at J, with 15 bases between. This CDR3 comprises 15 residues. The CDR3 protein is CASSGQVGGNQPQHF. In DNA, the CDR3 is TGTGCCAGTAGTGGCCAGGTAGGGGGTAATCAGCCCCAGCATTTT.

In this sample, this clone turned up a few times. The CDR3 loop reads CASSRGPRADEQYF. The CDR3 region has the DNA TGCGCCAGCAGCCGAGGCCCCAGGGCGGACGAGCAGTACTTC. The gene calls are TRBV5-1 and TRBJ2-7, with D maybe TRBD1 (5 bases). Germline values: CDR1 SGHRS, CDR2 YFSETQ. V was trimmed by 4 bases and J by 5 bases, leaving 16 bases between them. The CDR3 spans 14 residues.

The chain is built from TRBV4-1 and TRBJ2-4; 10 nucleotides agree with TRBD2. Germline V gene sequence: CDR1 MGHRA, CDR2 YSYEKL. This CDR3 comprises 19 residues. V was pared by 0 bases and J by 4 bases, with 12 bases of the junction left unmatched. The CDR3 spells CASSQDSRQRGGLKNIQYF. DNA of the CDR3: TGCGCCAGCAGCCAAGATTCCAGGCAGCGGGGGGGCCTAAAAAACATTCAGTACTTC.

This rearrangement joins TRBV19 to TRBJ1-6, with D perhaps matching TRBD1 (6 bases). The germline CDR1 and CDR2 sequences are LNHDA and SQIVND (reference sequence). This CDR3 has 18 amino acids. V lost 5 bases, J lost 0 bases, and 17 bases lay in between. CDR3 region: CASSVPSDRSSYNSPLHF. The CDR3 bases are TGTGCCAGTAGTGTCCCCTCAGACAGGAGCTCCTATAATTCACCCCTCCACTTT.

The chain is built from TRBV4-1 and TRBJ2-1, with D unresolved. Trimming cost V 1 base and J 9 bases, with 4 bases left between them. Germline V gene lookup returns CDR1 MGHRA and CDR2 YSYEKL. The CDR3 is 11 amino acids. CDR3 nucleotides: TGCGCCAGCAGCCAAGTATCTGAGCAGTTCTTC. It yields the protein CASSQVSEQFF.

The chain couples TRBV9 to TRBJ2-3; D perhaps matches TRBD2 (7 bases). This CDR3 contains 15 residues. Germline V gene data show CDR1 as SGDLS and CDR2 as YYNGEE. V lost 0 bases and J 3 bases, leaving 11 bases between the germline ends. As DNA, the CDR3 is TGTGCCAGCAGCGTAGAGGGAGGGGGAACAGATACGCAGTATTTT. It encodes CASSVEGGGTDTQYF.

The CDR3 region has the DNA TGCGCCAGCAGCTTACACAGGGGCCTGATGAACACTGAAGCTTTCTTT. This gives the protein CASSLHRGLMNTEAFF. The chain recombines TRBV5-1 with TRBJ1-1; TRBD1 aligns across 7 bases. CDR1 is SGHRS and CDR2 is YFSETQ in the germline V gene. The ends lost 2 bases at V and 0 bases at J; junction bases unmatched: 7. The CDR3 length is 16 residues.

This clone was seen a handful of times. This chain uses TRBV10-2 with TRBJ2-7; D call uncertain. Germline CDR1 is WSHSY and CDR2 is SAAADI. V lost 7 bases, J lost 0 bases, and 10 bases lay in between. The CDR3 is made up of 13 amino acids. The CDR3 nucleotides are TGCGCCAGCAACTCGGCTTACTCCTACGAGCAGTACGTC. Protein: CASNSAYSYEQYV.

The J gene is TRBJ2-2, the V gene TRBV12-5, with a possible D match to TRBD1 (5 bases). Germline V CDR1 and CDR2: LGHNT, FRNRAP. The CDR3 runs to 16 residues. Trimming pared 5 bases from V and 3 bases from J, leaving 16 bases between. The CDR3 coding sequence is TGTGCTAGTGGTGGGCCACTCAGGGCTCACACCGGGGAGCTGTTTTTT. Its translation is CASGGPLRAHTGELFF.

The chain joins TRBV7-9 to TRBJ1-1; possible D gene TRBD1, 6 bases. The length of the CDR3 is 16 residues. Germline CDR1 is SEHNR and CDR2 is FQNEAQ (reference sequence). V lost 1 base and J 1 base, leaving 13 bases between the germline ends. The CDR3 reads CASSLGAGVGNTEAFF. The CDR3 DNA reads TGTGCCAGCAGCTTAGGGGCAGGGGTGGGGAACACTGAAGCTTTCTTT.